This T cell receptor beta chain emerged from a study of blood T cell repertoires in COVID-19. As for the study in general: The study drew acute and convalescent COVID-19 samples from the United States, Italy and Spain. PBMCs, B-cell-depleted T cells, or T cells were the source of the cDNA or gDNA that made up the material.

V trimming: 2 bases; J trimming: 4 bases; junction bases outside the gene matches: 8. CDR3 length equals 18 residues. Germline CDR1 LGHNA, CDR2 YNFKEQ. Per the study methods: How many nucleated cells were present was estimated from reference gene primer amplification. Sequencing used immunoSEQ multiplex PCR; TCRdb keeps in-frame clones, though not all of them. Clonal size and the V and J genes are those of that table, whereas D and trimming came from the DNA. Of about 91,000 clones listed, 80% to 90% are singletons. Sequences were obtained from peripheral blood. J is TRBJ1-6 and V is TRBV4-2, with TRBD1 matching 10 bases. The receptor was isolated from a woman in her 70s with acute or convalescent COVID-19. CDR3 nucleotides: TGTGCCAGCAGCCAACCCTCCGGGACAGGGGATTATAATTCACCCCTCCACTTT. This gives the protein CASSQPSGTGDYNSPLHF.